A selection of T cell receptor beta chains follows, all from one sample in a study of shared clonotypes between healthy human individuals. Repertoires were generated with immunoSEQ multiplex PCR, while TCRdb's copy carries only in-frame clones and drops some. The table lists fewer than 650,000 clones, around 77% of them singletons. The sequencing sample was made of PBMCs. The source is a woman in her 40s in good health. Some clones in this sample may be carry-over from other donors' samples. Both conserved end residues are part of each CDR3. Fields, in order: V gene, J gene, D gene, clone size, CDR3 DNA, CDR3 protein. A D gene is named only where the DNA matches it firmly. Clone size is stated in some rows and not others, as once, few, many or a class when expanded.

v_gene: TRBV7-9
j_gene: TRBJ2-5
d_gene: -
abundance: -
CDR3nt: TGTGCCAGCAACGAATTCCAGGGAGAGACCCAGTACTTC
CDR3aa: CASNEFQGETQYF

v_gene: TRBV7-8
j_gene: TRBJ2-5
d_gene: TRBD2
abundance: many
CDR3nt: TGTGCCAGCAGCTTAGGGAGACTAGCTCTCCAAGAGACCCAGTACTTC
CDR3aa: CASSLGRLALQETQYF

v_gene: TRBV4-1
j_gene: TRBJ1-3
d_gene: -
abundance: -
CDR3nt: TGCGCCAGCAGCCAAGATCGATCGGCAGGGATAACTGGAAACACCATATATTTT
CDR3aa: CASSQDRSAGITGNTIYF

v_gene: TRBV11-1
j_gene: TRBJ2-7
d_gene: -
abundance: -
CDR3nt: TGTGCCAGCAGCACGTACGCCGGGACACGGGGTAACGAGCAGTACTTC
CDR3aa: CASSTYAGTRGNEQYF

v_gene: TRBV13
j_gene: TRBJ1-3
d_gene: -
abundance: -
CDR3nt: TGTGCCAGCAGCCAAACGGAGCCGTTCTCTGGAAACACCATATATTTT
CDR3aa: CASSQTEPFSGNTIYF

v_gene: TRBV9
j_gene: TRBJ1-3
d_gene: -
abundance: -
CDR3nt: TGTGCCAGCAGCGGATGGATTGGAAACACCATATATTTT
CDR3aa: CASSGWIGNTIYF

v_gene: TRBV19
j_gene: TRBJ2-3
d_gene: -
abundance: -
CDR3nt: TGTGCCAGTAGCCGCTTGGGTGGCAGGTCGGGCACAGATACGCAGTATTTT
CDR3aa: CASSRLGGRSGTDTQYF

v_gene: TRBV5-4
j_gene: TRBJ2-7
d_gene: TRBD1
abundance: -
CDR3nt: TGTGCCAGCAGCCTGGGACAGGGGATCGAGCAGTACTTC
CDR3aa: CASSLGQGIEQYF

v_gene: TRBV29-1
j_gene: TRBJ2-2
d_gene: -
abundance: -
CDR3nt: TGCAGCGTTGGCTCCGACACCGGGGAGCTGTTTTTT
CDR3aa: CSVGSDTGELFF

v_gene: TRBV5-1
j_gene: TRBJ1-4
d_gene: -
abundance: few
CDR3nt: TGCGCCAGCAGCCTCAGTGATGCGAGGAATGAAAAACTGTTTTTT
CDR3aa: CASSLSDARNEKLFF

v_gene: TRBV6-5
j_gene: TRBJ2-7
d_gene: -
abundance: -
CDR3nt: TGTGCCATCAAACCGGGACACCGCTCCTACGAGCAGTACTTC
CDR3aa: CAIKPGHRSYEQYF

v_gene: TRBV11-3
j_gene: TRBJ1-1
d_gene: -
abundance: -
CDR3nt: TGTGCCAGCAGATGGGCAAAGATGAACACTGAAGCTTTCTTT
CDR3aa: CASRWAKMNTEAFF

v_gene: TRBV5-4
j_gene: TRBJ1-2
d_gene: -
abundance: -
CDR3nt: TGTGCCAGCAGCAACCGGGACGGGAACTATGGCTACACCTTC
CDR3aa: CASSNRDGNYGYTF

v_gene: TRBV27
j_gene: TRBJ2-7
d_gene: -
abundance: -
CDR3nt: TGTGCCAGCAGTTCAAGACTATTTCCCTACGAGCAGTACTTC
CDR3aa: CASSSRLFPYEQYF

v_gene: TRBV6-5
j_gene: TRBJ1-6
d_gene: -
abundance: -
CDR3nt: TGTGCCAGCAGTATGGAGATTAATGATTCACCCCTCCACTTT
CDR3aa: CASSMEINDSPLHF

v_gene: TRBV7-2
j_gene: TRBJ1-5
d_gene: -
abundance: -
CDR3nt: TGTGCCAGCAGCTTAGGCGCCAGTCAGTATAGCAATCAGCCCCAGCATTTT
CDR3aa: CASSLGASQYSNQPQHF